One sample yielded the 26 T cell receptor beta chains listed below, sequenced in a study of T-cell memory formation after mild COVID-19. In TCRdb, the 5' RACE reads were re-called with MiXCR into one record per CDR3 protein. The repertoire includes 250,000 to 400,000 distinct CDR3 sequences, roughly an eighth of them detected once, and 20% to 25% sits in the top ten. Material: PBMCs or a T cell subset sorted from them (not recorded which). These receptors all come from a man aged 18-30 years who had mild COVID-19 (a few samples of this study predate the infection). Cell type and time point are not known.

The chain has TRBV12-3 or TRBV12-4 and TRBJ1-3; D call uncertain. The CDR3 loop spans 15 amino acids. V lost 6 bases and J 0 bases, leaving 12 bases between the germline ends. The CDR3 DNA reads TGTGCCAGCAGACTTAGTGAAAGCTCTGGAAACACCATATATTTT. As protein: CASRLSESSGNTIYF.

The chain's CDR3 is CASRIGQSTDTQYF. Here the CDR3 DNA reads TGCGCCAGCAGAATAGGGCAAAGCACAGATACGCAGTATTTT. The chain links TRBV5-1 to TRBJ2-3, with D unclear. The CDR3 covers 14 residues. V was clipped by 5 bases and J by 0 bases, with 10 bases between them. Germline V gene data show CDR1 as SGHRS and CDR2 as YFSETQ.

This clonotype was counted a few times. This chain uses TRBV5-1 with TRBJ1-2; tentatively, D is TRBD1 (6 bases). This CDR3 spans 12 amino acids. V lost 4 bases, J lost 7 bases, and 11 bases lay in between. Germline V gene lookup returns CDR1 SGHRS and CDR2 YFSETQ. CDR3 sequence: CASSGDIVGYTF. For the CDR3, the DNA is TGCGCCAGCAGCGGGGACATCGTTGGCTACACCTTC.

The V call is TRBV7-9, the J call TRBJ2-7; D is perhaps TRBD2 (5 bases). V lost 4 bases and J lost 3, with 10 bases in between. Germline CDR1 SEHNR, CDR2 FQNEAQ (reference sequence). This CDR3 is 13 amino acids long. The CDR3 here is CASSSGNYYEQYF. CDR3 in DNA: TGTGCCAGCAGCTCCGGGAATTACTACGAGCAGTACTTC.

The chain links TRBV19 to TRBJ1-5, with unresolved D. This CDR3 has 13 residues. Trimming left V 3 bases short and J 3 bases short, with 6 bases between. The germline CDR1 and CDR2 sequences are LNHDA and SQIVND (reference sequence). The CDR3 sequence: CASSMGFNQPQHF. CDR3 coding DNA: TGTGCCAGTAGTATGGGGTTCAATCAGCCCCAGCATTTT.

This clonotype was seen ten or more times. The genes are TRBV11-2 and TRBJ2-5; D not resolved. The CDR3 loop spans 11 amino acids. CDR1 and CDR2 from the germline V gene are SGHAT and FQNNGV. V dropped 5 bases and J dropped 8 bases, with 9 bases sitting between them. The CDR3 loop reads CASSPGVTQYF. The CDR3, as DNA: TGTGCCAGCAGCCCTGGAGTAACCCAGTACTTC.

V is TRBV4-1 and J is TRBJ2-7; 7 bases fit TRBD1. Germline lookup yields CDR1 MGHRA and CDR2 YSYEKL. This CDR3 is 17 amino acids long. V shed 4 bases, J shed 0 bases, and the junction held 12 bases outside the gene matches. CDR3 bases: TGCGCCAGCAGCCTTGGACCGACAGGGCCCCTCTCCTACGAGCAGTACTTC. This translates into CASSLGPTGPLSYEQYF.

This clonotype was found many times. V is TRBV4-3 and J is TRBJ2-4, with D perhaps TRBD1 (6 bases). CDR1 is LGHNA and CDR2 is YSLEER in the germline V gene. Trimming took off 1 base at V and 1 base at J, with 11 bases between the two ends. The CDR3 loop spans 16 amino acids. The CDR3: CASSQVNRDAKNIQYF. The CDR3 nucleotides are TGCGCCAGCAGCCAAGTAAACAGGGATGCCAAAAACATTCAGTACTTC.

This clonotype has at least ten counts. The gene calls are TRBV6-2 or TRBV6-3 and TRBJ2-3; 9 bases agree with TRBD2. This CDR3 region has 16 residues. V dropped 5 bases and J dropped 4; count of bases not matched to a gene: 10. Germline V gives CDR1 MNHEY, CDR2 SVGEGT. DNA of the CDR3: TGTGCCAGCAGTCGACCCCCGGGCGGGGGGGCAGATACGCAGTATTTT. As protein: CASSRPPGGGADTQYF.

The table lists this clonotype with a few counts. The CDR3 here is CASGLRAGNTEAFF. The CDR3 DNA reads TGTGCCAGCGGATTGCGGGCAGGGAACACTGAAGCTTTCTTT. V gene TRBV12-3 or TRBV12-4 combines with J gene TRBJ1-1; D is unresolved. CDR3 size: 14 residues. V dropped 8 bases and J dropped 1 base, with 14 bases sitting between them.

Only a few counts were recorded for this clonotype. The chain couples TRBV24-1 to TRBJ2-1; D may be TRBD2 (6 bases). The ends were cut back, 4 bases at V and 5 bases at J, with 14 bases in the middle. The CDR3 runs 15 residues. In germline, CDR1 is KGHDR, CDR2 SFDVKD. As DNA, the CDR3 is TGTGCCACCAGTGAGGCGGGGCTGACGGACAATGAGCAGTTCTTC. Translated: CATSEAGLTDNEQFF.

J is TRBJ1-2 and V is TRBV20-1; 8 bases are a match to TRBD1. Germline V CDR1 and CDR2: DFQATT, SNEGSKA (reference sequence). CDR3 size: 14 residues. The V and J ends lost 7 bases and 8 bases, in that order; junction bases with no gene match: 15. The CDR3 DNA sequence: TGCAGTGTCGCCCTGCGGACAGGGAAACGAGGCTACACCTTC. Protein: CSVALRTGKRGYTF.

This clonotype was counted only a few times. The chain links TRBV7-8 to TRBJ2-7; D is uncertain. V lost 1 base to trimming and J lost 6 bases, with 10 bases between them. CDR1 and CDR2 from the germline V gene are SGHVS and FQNEAQ. This CDR3 comprises 13 residues. CDR3 loop: CASSLGSIGEQYV. DNA for the CDR3: TGTGCCAGCAGCTTAGGTAGCATCGGCGAGCAGTACGTC.

The chain combines TRBV18 with TRBJ2-6, with unresolved D. V was clipped by 2 bases and J by 1 base, with 9 bases between them. Germline-derived CDR1 and CDR2 are KGHSH and LQKENI. The CDR3 has 16 amino acids. CDR3 protein: CASSPISGSGANVLTF. The CDR3 DNA reads as TGTGCCAGCTCACCAATCAGTGGATCTGGGGCCAACGTCCTGACTTTC.

This chain joins TRBV7-3 and TRBJ2-1, with D maybe TRBD2 (5 bases). The germline V and J ends were trimmed by 4 bases and 1 base, with 8 bases remaining between them. Per germline, CDR1 SGHTA and CDR2 FQGTGA. The CDR3 is 14 residues long. CDR3 sequence reads: CASSSTSSYNEQFF. The CDR3 nucleotides are TGTGCCAGCAGCTCCACTAGTTCCTACAATGAGCAGTTCTTC.

The J gene is TRBJ1-1, the V gene TRBV9, with D hard to call. Trimming left V 0 bases short and J 0 bases short, with 3 bases between. The CDR3 loop spans 13 amino acids. CDR1 and CDR2 from the germline V gene are SGDLS and YYNGEE. CDR3 DNA sequence: TGTGCCAGCAGCGTAGTAATGAACACTGAAGCTTTCTTT. Amino acid sequence: CASSVVMNTEAFF.

Here the CDR3 DNA reads TGCAGTGCGGGGGTGAGGGAGACCCAGTACTTC. Translation gives CSAGVRETQYF. V gene TRBV20-1 combines with J gene TRBJ2-5, with D perhaps assigned TRBD1 or TRBD2 (5 bases each). This CDR3 has 11 amino acids. Germline lookup yields CDR1 DFQATT and CDR2 SNEGSKA (reference sequence). V was clipped by 6 bases and J by 5 bases, with 10 bases between them.

In its sample, this clonotype was seen a few times. The chain is built from TRBV6-6 and TRBJ2-7, with no clear D. Trimming took 4 bases from V and 5 from J, leaving 6 bases between them. The germline gives CDR1 MNHNY, CDR2 SVGAGI (reference sequence). The CDR3 consists of 11 residues. The chain's CDR3 is CASSWGNEQYV. The DNA of the CDR3 is TGTGCCAGCAGTTGGGGAAACGAGCAGTACGTC.

The rearrangement uses TRBV29-1 and TRBJ2-5, with D possibly matching TRBD1 (5 bases). Germline lookup yields CDR1 SQVTM and CDR2 ANQGSEA. The CDR3 runs 15 residues. The V end was cut by 4 bases, the J end by 2 bases, with 17 bases between. CDR3 protein: CSVAAGFGGQETQYF. The CDR3 DNA is TGCAGCGTTGCCGCAGGGTTCGGTGGTCAAGAGACCCAGTACTTC.

The chain carries TRBV9 and TRBJ1-3; D uncertain. The CDR3 extends over 14 amino acids. V lost 1 base, J lost 0 bases, and 5 bases lay in between. The germline V gene encodes CDR1 SGDLS and CDR2 YYNGEE. CDR3 bases: TGTGCCAGCAGCGTACAATACTCTGGAAACACCATATATTTT. This encodes CASSVQYSGNTIYF.

The chain joins TRBV6-5 to TRBJ1-1; possible D gene TRBD1, 5 bases. The ends were cut back, 8 bases at V and 6 bases at J, with 10 bases in the middle. The CDR3 loop spans 11 amino acids. The V gene's germline CDR1 is MNHEY and CDR2 SVGAGI. In DNA form, the CDR3 reads TGTGCCAGCGGTCGAGGGGCTGAAGCTTTCTTT. Amino acid sequence: CASGRGAEAFF.

This clonotype has more than one count but fewer than ten. This chain links TRBV7-9 with TRBJ2-3; the D is unclear. The CDR3 runs 15 residues. Deletions cut 5 bases from V and 5 bases from J, with 17 bases between. Germline loops: CDR1 SEHNR, CDR2 FQNEAQ (reference sequence). The CDR3: CASSQVKLAGDTQYF. As DNA, the CDR3 is TGTGCCAGCAGCCAGGTCAAATTGGCTGGAGATACGCAGTATTTT.

This clonotype was observed a handful of times. DNA for the CDR3: TGCGCCAGCAGCCGAGGACAGGTCTCCTATGGCTACACCTTC. Translation gives CASSRGQVSYGYTF. The chain carries TRBV4-3 and TRBJ1-2; 7 positions agree with TRBD1. Germline CDR1 and CDR2: LGHNA and YSLEER. CDR3 length: 14 amino acids. The J segment lost 4 bases and the V segment lost 4 bases, leaving 6 bases of the junction unmatched.

The V call is TRBV5-5, the J call TRBJ2-7, with D tentatively TRBD2 (7 bases). Trimming shortened V by 3 bases and J by 0 bases, and 16 bases separated the two germline ends. From germline, CDR1 is SGHKS and CDR2 YYEKEE (reference sequence). The CDR3 extends over 16 amino acids. This CDR3 reads CASSWGGPGNSYEQYF. The CDR3 nucleotides are TGTGCCAGCAGCTGGGGGGGGCCAGGGAACTCCTACGAGCAGTACTTC.

This chain joins TRBV5-1 and TRBJ2-2; no definite D call. V lost 0 bases and J lost 1, with 7 bases in between. Germline V lookup: CDR1 SGHRS, CDR2 YFSETQ. The CDR3 length is 15 residues. CDR3 in DNA: TGCGCCAGCAGCTTGGCCCGTCAGAACACCGGGGAGCTGTTTTTT. Translating it yields CASSLARQNTGELFF.

This clonotype was counted a few times. The CDR3: CASSLTWGRGEQFF. The CDR3, as DNA: TGTGCCAGCAGTCTGACTTGGGGACGAGGTGAGCAGTTCTTC. The genes are TRBV3-1 and TRBJ2-1, with D perhaps given as TRBD1 or TRBD2 (5 bases each). Germline CDR1 and CDR2: LGHDT and YNNKEL (reference sequence). Trimming pared 6 bases from V and 9 bases from J, leaving 18 bases between. CDR3 length: 14 residues.